This section outlines one TCR beta chain sequence together with its context. The data belong to a study of blood T cell repertoires in COVID-19. Background on the study: Material from acute and convalescent COVID-19 was sourced from the United States, Italy and Spain. PBMCs, B-cell-depleted T cells, or T cells were the source of the cDNA or gDNA that made up the material.

As processed by the authors: Reference gene primers were amplified, and this amplification served to estimate nucleated cell counts. Libraries were prepared by immunoSEQ multiplex PCR; TCRdb keeps only in-frame clonotypes and omits some of them. That table gives V, J and clone size, and the DNA gave D and trimming. The sample yields around 210,000 clones, roughly 90% seen once. Cohort 3 donors counted as recovered after two negative PCRs, clearance, or resolved symptoms. The source of this sequence is a woman under 30 who had recovered from COVID-19. Specimen: PBMCs or T cells enriched from blood (not recorded which).

This CDR3 reads CASSPKTSGGAQLGETQYF. Written as DNA, the CDR3 is TGCGCCAGCAGCCCCAAGACTAGCGGGGGGGCCCAATTGGGGGAGACCCAGTACTTC. The chain carries TRBV5-1 and TRBJ2-5; TRBD2 matches at 14 bases. The length of the CDR3 is 19 residues. Per germline, CDR1 SGHRS and CDR2 YFSETQ. Trimming cost V 4 bases and J 5 bases; bases outside gene matches: 16.